Listed here are 21 T cell receptor beta chains from one sample, sequenced in a study of regulatory T cells in long-lasting Graves disease. The sample's time point: persistent/refractory GD, antithyroid drugs over 5 years with positive TRAb. After RNA was extracted from PBMCs, the TCR library was made from it. Construction of TCR beta libraries relied on iRepertoire HTBI primers and on Arm-PCR targeting CDR3 regions. TCRdb re-called the multiplex PCR reads through MiXCR, storing one row per CDR3 protein. The table includes a few hundred thousand distinct CDR3 sequences, roughly 24% detected once. Sequences were derived from peripheral blood mononuclear cells (PBMCs), sampled when the disease was refractory, from a patient treated with antithyroid drugs. The receptors come from a woman aged 40 to 50 with Graves disease.

The gene calls are TRBV12-3 or TRBV12-4 and TRBJ2-3, with unresolved D. The V gene lost 5 bases and the J gene lost 3 bases, with 3 bases spanning the gap. CDR3 length equals 11 residues. In DNA form, the CDR3 reads TGTGCCAGCAGTGTAACAGATACGCAGTATTTT. Protein product: CASSVTDTQYF.

A few counts support this clonotype. This chain connects TRBV19 to TRBJ1-1; TRBD1 matches 8 bases. Germline V gene lookup returns CDR1 LNHDA and CDR2 SQIVND (reference sequence). V dropped 5 bases and J dropped 1; count of bases not matched to a gene: 6. The CDR3 covers 15 residues. The CDR3 nucleotides read TGTGCCAGTAGTCCCCTAGGACAGGGGAACACTGAAGCTTTCTTT. Translated, it gives CASSPLGQGNTEAFF.

This clonotype has at least ten counts. This chain joins TRBV6-2 or TRBV6-3 and TRBJ1-5, with TRBD1 as a possible D gene (5 bases). Germline CDR1 is MNHEY and CDR2 is SVGEGT. Trimming left V 5 bases short and J 6 bases short, with 11 bases between. This CDR3 is built from 13 residues. The CDR3 coding sequence is TGTGCCAGCAGTCGGCAGGGAGGTCAGCCCCAGCATTTT. It encodes CASSRQGGQPQHF.

This clonotype was observed at least ten times. The chain is built from TRBV11-2 and TRBJ2-2; no clear D gene. Per germline, CDR1 SGHAT and CDR2 FQNNGV. V lost 4 bases to trimming and J lost 3 bases, with 12 bases between them. The CDR3 is 15 amino acids. The CDR3: CASSSVRIHTGELFF. In DNA form, the CDR3 reads TGTGCCAGCAGCTCTGTCCGAATTCACACCGGGGAGCTGTTTTTT.

This clonotype has at least ten counts. The chain carries TRBV28 and TRBJ1-1; D is possibly TRBD1 (6 bases). The CDR3 runs to 15 residues. Germline V gene lookup returns CDR1 MDHEN and CDR2 SYDVKM. V was shortened by 4 bases and J by 3 bases, with 15 bases between the two germline ends. Written as DNA, the CDR3 is TGTGCCAGCAGTTCCGAAGGGGCAGGGGACACTGAAGCTTTCTTT. This sequence encodes CASSSEGAGDTEAFF.

This clonotype was seen ten or more times. CDR3 region: CASRSSGYDNEKLFF. Written as DNA, the CDR3 is TGTGCCAGCAGATCCTCAGGGTACGATAATGAAAAACTGTTTTTT. V and J are TRBV28 and TRBJ1-4, with a tentative D call TRBD1 (5 bases). The CDR3 runs 15 residues. Germline lookup yields CDR1 MDHEN and CDR2 SYDVKM. The germline V and J ends were trimmed by 6 bases and 4 bases, with 15 bases remaining between them.

As for this clonotype: One base away lies a much larger clone, so this may be a sequencing read error. The chain couples TRBV28 to TRBJ1-4; 7 positions agree with TRBD1. This CDR3 comprises 18 residues. J gave up 4 bases and V 6 bases, and 17 bases lay outside the gene matches. Per the germline V gene, CDR1 is MDHEN and CDR2 is SYDVKM. This chain's CDR3 is CASRQGPRYRGFNEKLFF. CDR3 DNA sequence: TGTGCCAGCAGGCAAGGGCCAAGATACAGGGGCTTTAATGAAAAACTGTTTTTT.

This clonotype was counted at least ten times. The rearrangement links TRBV12-3 or TRBV12-4 to TRBJ2-5; 7 bases are a match to TRBD1. The CDR3 has 15 residues. Trimming at V came to 5 bases and at J to 1 base, leaving 7 bases not matched to a gene. The CDR3 region is CASSPHGQVQETQYF. CDR3 bases: TGTGCCAGCAGTCCGCACGGACAGGTCCAAGAGACCCAGTACTTC.

This clonotype was observed many times. The DNA for the CDR3 is TGTGCCAGCAGTTTTCAGCCCCGGGTCGCCTACGAGCAGTACTTC. This sequence encodes CASSFQPRVAYEQYF. The chain couples TRBV28 to TRBJ2-7; D is unresolved. V was clipped by 3 bases and J by 2 bases, with 14 bases between them. The germline V gene encodes CDR1 MDHEN and CDR2 SYDVKM. This CDR3 has 15 amino acids.

The chain couples TRBV28 to TRBJ2-1; D gene ambiguous. V was pared by 5 bases and J by 12 bases, with 11 bases between. The germline CDR1 and CDR2 sequences are MDHEN and SYDVKM. CDR3 length: 11 residues. In nucleotides, the CDR3 is TGTGCCAGCAGTCTAACTGCCGGGCAGTTCTTC. Protein product: CASSLTAGQFF.

The genes are TRBV6-1 and TRBJ1-1; D not resolved. There are 13 residues in the CDR3. V lost 8 bases and J 2 bases, leaving 12 bases between the germline ends. The germline V gene has CDR1 MNHNS and CDR2 SASEGT. CDR3 DNA: TGTGCCAGCGGTGGACCGGGCAACACTGAAGCTTTCTTT. This encodes CASGGPGNTEAFF.

With respect to this clonotype: The junction shows a germline mismatch at one end, possibly a read error. The chain couples TRBV28 to TRBJ2-1; no clear D. The CDR3 length is 15 residues. Germline V gene data show CDR1 as MDHEN and CDR2 as SYDVKM. The CDR3 sequence: CASSLSGPSYNEQFF. The CDR3 region has the DNA TGTGCCAGCAGCTTATCGGGTCCCTCCTACAATGAGCAGTTCTTC.

Here the CDR3 reads CASSPRSKTSGSPNEQFF. The CDR3 DNA reads TGTGCCAGCAGCCCCCGATCGAAGACTAGCGGGAGCCCCAATGAGCAGTTCTTC. The chain is built from TRBV7-8 and TRBJ2-1; 12 bases map to TRBD2. Germline assignment: CDR1 SGHVS and CDR2 FQNEAQ. V shed 5 bases, J shed 6 bases, and the junction held 14 bases outside the gene matches. This CDR3 has 18 residues. Based on the CDR3 plus reference TRBV7-8 and TRBJ2-1, the full variable domain is GAGVSQSPRYKVAKRGQDVALRCDPISGHVSLFWYQQALGQGPEFLTYFQNEAQLDKSGLPSDRFFAERPEGSVSTLKIQRTQQEDSAVYLCASSPRSKTSGSPNEQFFGPGTRLTVL.

This clonotype was seen a handful of times. This chain uses TRBV6-5 with TRBJ1-1, with D uncertain. Trimming stripped 0 bases from V and 0 bases from J, with 11 bases between. The CDR3 loop spans 16 amino acids. CDR1 MNHEY and CDR2 SVGAGI come from the germline V gene. This chain's CDR3 is CASSYSYMTVNTEAFF. In nucleotides, the CDR3 is TGTGCCAGCAGTTACTCTTATATGACGGTGAACACTGAAGCTTTCTTT.

Of note for this clonotype: It may be a read error: a sequence one base away is much more abundant. The CDR3 region is CSARRVGLQETQYF. CDR3 in DNA: TGCAGTGCTAGACGAGTGGGACTCCAAGAGACCCAGTACTTC. V is TRBV20-1 and J is TRBJ2-5; possible D gene TRBD2, 6 bases. CDR1 DFQATT and CDR2 SNEGSKA come from the germline V gene (reference sequence). This CDR3 spans 14 amino acids. Trimming cost V 2 bases and J 1 base, with 11 bases left between them.

This clonotype was observed many times. The chain uses TRBV2 and TRBJ2-5, with TRBD2 as a possible D gene (6 bases). Germline assignment: CDR1 SNHLY and CDR2 FYNNEI. The CDR3 spans 13 residues. V lost 5 bases, J lost 7 bases, and 14 bases lay in between. CDR3 sequence (DNA): TGTGCCAGCAGTCCGGACTACGCGGGGACCCAGTACTTC. Translating gives CASSPDYAGTQYF.

V usage is TRBV29-1 and J usage is TRBJ2-5, with 7 bases fitting TRBD2. CDR1 is SQVTM, CDR2 ANQGSEA, per germline. V was pared by 4 bases and J by 4 bases, with 0 bases of the junction left unmatched. This CDR3 spans 11 amino acids. The CDR3 loop reads CSVGGGETQYF. The CDR3 bases are TGCAGCGTTGGGGGGGGAGAGACCCAGTACTTC.

This clonotype was detected ten times or more. The chain couples TRBV2 to TRBJ2-4; D unresolved. V was cut by 6 bases and J by 3 bases, with 21 bases left in between. The germline V gene encodes CDR1 SNHLY and CDR2 FYNNEI. The CDR3 contains 17 residues. CDR3 sequence reads: CASSGPLYLDGKNIQYF. The CDR3 nucleotides read TGTGCCAGCAGCGGTCCCTTATATCTAGACGGCAAAAACATTCAGTACTTC.

This clonotype was detected only once. The rearrangement links TRBV7-9 to TRBJ2-1; TRBD2 matches 10 bases. The CDR3 sequence is 18 residues long. Germline-derived CDR1 and CDR2 are SEHNR and FQNEAQ (reference sequence). V dropped 7 bases and J dropped 0; count of bases not matched to a gene: 12. CDR3 amino acids: CASTWTSGLTLSYNEQFF. CDR3 nucleotides: TGTGCCAGCACCTGGACTAGCGGCTTAACTCTCTCCTACAATGAGCAGTTCTTC.

As for this clonotype: This likely traces to a read error, being one base from a far larger clone. V is TRBV12-3 or TRBV12-4 and J is TRBJ2-5; 7 bases agree with TRBD2. The CDR3 covers 12 residues. With 6 bases clipped from V and 10 bases from J, the junction kept 8 bases outside the gene matches. Here the CDR3 DNA reads TGTGCCAGCAGCCCCTATGGGACTAACCAGTACTTC. As protein: CASSPYGTNQYF.

The chain uses TRBV5-1 and TRBJ1-4; tentatively, D is TRBD1 (5 bases). V gave up 0 bases and J gave up 2 bases, with 8 bases separating them. The CDR3 covers 15 residues. The germline CDR1 and CDR2 sequences are SGHRS and YFSETQ. As DNA, the CDR3 is TGCGCCAGCAGCTTGGAGGCAGGGACTAATGAAAAACTGTTTTTT. Its protein is CASSLEAGTNEKLFF.